The 20 T cell receptor beta chains presented below share a single source sample, sequenced in a study of blood T cell repertoires in COVID-19. Sequencing was performed with immunoSEQ multiplex PCR; in TCRdb, only in-frame clones are kept and a portion is missing. The data hold over 50,000 clones, with 65% to 90% observed a single time. The sample was peripheral blood. These receptors were collected from a human donor in a cohort sampled during active COVID-19.

The rearrangement links TRBV9 to TRBJ1-2; TRBD1 agrees at 8 bases. V lost 3 bases, J lost 8 bases, and 9 bases stayed unmatched. Germline CDR1 reads SGDLS; CDR2 reads YYNGEE. The CDR3 length is 14 residues. The CDR3 loop is CASSGLDRGDGYTF. CDR3 bases: TGTGCCAGCAGCGGCCTCGACAGGGGCGACGGCTACACCTTC. Full variable domain (remainder filled in from reference TRBV9 and TRBJ1-2): DSGVTQTPKHLITATGQRVTLRCSPRSGDLSVYWYQQSLDQGLQFLIQYYNGEERAKGNILERFSAQQFPDLHSELNLSSLELGDSALYFCASSGLDRGDGYTFGSGTRLTVV.

This clone was found once. The chain joins TRBV28 to TRBJ2-7; TRBD2 aligns across 7 bases. The length of the CDR3 is 14 residues. Germline-derived CDR1 and CDR2 are MDHEN and SYDVKM. The V gene end was trimmed by 4 bases and the J gene end by 2 bases; junction bases not matched to a gene: 5. The CDR3 bases are TGTGCCAGCAGTTGGGGCGCGGGGGCCTACGAGCAGTACTTC. Residues: CASSWGAGAYEQYF.

The chain has TRBV6-1 and TRBJ1-1, with TRBD1 identical over 7 bases. The CDR3 sequence is 17 residues long. The trim removed 6 bases at V and 1 base at J, leaving 14 bases unmatched. Per germline, CDR1 MNHNS and CDR2 SASEGT. In nucleotides, the CDR3 is TGTGCCAGCAGGGAAAGACAGGGTTGGAACACGAACACTGAAGCTTTCTTT. This codes for CASRERQGWNTNTEAFF.

There are a few counts of this clone. This chain uses TRBV29-1 with TRBJ1-2; TRBD1 aligns across 8 bases. The CDR3 spans 15 residues. Germline V gene lookup returns CDR1 SQVTM and CDR2 ANQGSEA. Trimming cost V 6 bases and J 1 base; bases outside gene matches: 10. The CDR3 is CSVNFRDRINYGYTF. Written as DNA, the CDR3 is TGCAGCGTCAATTTCCGGGACAGGATTAACTATGGCTACACCTTC.

This clone was found a few times. This sequence joins TRBV10-3 and TRBJ1-5; a weak D match, TRBD1 (5 bases). CDR3 length: 13 residues. Trimming pared 8 bases from V and 0 bases from J, leaving 8 bases between. Per germline, CDR1 ENHRY and CDR2 SYGVKD. This chain's CDR3 is CAISQGSNQPQHF. The CDR3 DNA reads as TGTGCCATCTCTCAGGGTAGCAATCAGCCCCAGCATTTT.

V and J are TRBV11-2 and TRBJ2-1; 10 nucleotides agree with TRBD1. In germline, CDR1 is SGHAT, CDR2 FQNNGV. This CDR3 spans 16 amino acids. The V gene end was trimmed by 5 bases and the J gene end by 1 base; junction bases not matched to a gene: 5. The CDR3 spells CASSLDRGQSYNEQFF. The CDR3 DNA is TGTGCCAGCAGCCTCGACAGGGGGCAGTCCTACAATGAGCAGTTCTTC.

The chain links TRBV4-1 to TRBJ1-3; a weak D match, TRBD1 (6 bases). The germline gives CDR1 MGHRA, CDR2 YSYEKL. With 2 bases removed from V and 1 base from J, the gap between germline ends came to 9 bases. The CDR3 totals 15 residues. The DNA for the CDR3 is TGCGCCAGCAGCCAACGTACAGGGTCTGGAAACACCATATATTTT. Protein product: CASSQRTGSGNTIYF.

The chain combines TRBV3-1 (or the pseudogene TRBV3-2) with TRBJ2-7; 10 nucleotides line up with TRBD2. With V trimmed by 1 base and J by 5 bases, 5 bases remained unmatched. The CDR3 consists of 15 residues. CDR1 and CDR2 from the germline V gene are LGHDT and YNNKEL (reference sequence). The CDR3 DNA is TGTGCCAGCAGCCAAGGCCTAGCGGGAGTAAACGAGCAGTACTTC. Protein product: CASSQGLAGVNEQYF.

This chain connects TRBV29-1 to TRBJ1-5; 7 nucleotides agree with TRBD1. Losses at the gene ends were 6 bases for V and 5 bases for J; bases not matched to a gene: 7. The CDR3 covers 13 residues. CDR1 and CDR2 (germline): SQVTM, ANQGSEA. Here the CDR3 reads CSVRGLMDQPQHF. Here the CDR3 DNA reads TGCAGCGTGAGGGGGCTGATGGATCAGCCCCAGCATTTT.

CDR3 nucleotides: TGCGCCAGCAGCATAGGACAGGGTCCCTACGAGCAGTACTTC. Protein sequence: CASSIGQGPYEQYF. This rearrangement joins TRBV5-1 to TRBJ2-7; 8 bases align to TRBD1. After removal of 4 bases from V and 2 bases from J, the junction contained 5 bases not matched to a gene. Germline V gene lookup returns CDR1 SGHRS and CDR2 YFSETQ. The CDR3 runs 14 residues.

The V call is TRBV7-9, the J call TRBJ2-5, with 8 bases aligning to TRBD1. V was clipped by 4 bases and J by 4 bases; unmatched bases: 8. The length of the CDR3 is 15 residues. The germline V gene has CDR1 SEHNR and CDR2 FQNEAQ (reference sequence). This CDR3 is CASSSDRERVETQYF. CDR3 nucleotides: TGTGCCAGCAGCTCGGACAGGGAGCGCGTAGAGACCCAGTACTTC.

This chain links TRBV19 with TRBJ2-7; D is undetermined. CDR3 length equals 11 residues. Trimming removed 2 bases from V and 4 bases from J, with 3 bases in between. From germline, CDR1 is LNHDA and CDR2 SQIVND (reference sequence). Here the CDR3 reads CASSIRYEQYF. For the CDR3, the DNA is TGTGCCAGTAGTATACGGTACGAGCAGTACTTC.

The chain couples TRBV6-5 to TRBJ2-2, with 7 bases fitting TRBD2. The V and J ends lost 7 bases and 7 bases, in that order; junction bases with no gene match: 6. CDR3 length: 13 residues. In germline, CDR1 is MNHEY, CDR2 SVGAGI. The CDR3 loop reads CASMGTTHGELFF. In DNA, the CDR3 is TGTGCCAGCATGGGGACTACCCACGGGGAGCTGTTTTTT.

The CDR3, as DNA: TGTGCCAGCAGCTTAGATATTCCGGCAGGGCGCTATGGCTACACCTTC. Translated, it gives CASSLDIPAGRYGYTF. V gene TRBV11-2 combines with J gene TRBJ1-2; TRBD1 might be the D (5 bases). Germline V gives CDR1 SGHAT, CDR2 FQNNGV. Trimming took 0 bases from V and 4 from J, leaving 15 bases between them. The CDR3 runs 16 residues. The full variable domain, completed using reference TRBV11-2 and TRBJ1-2, is EAGVAQSPRYKIIEKRQSVAFWCNPISGHATLYWYQQILGQGPKLLIQFQNNGVVDDSQLPKDRFSAERLKGVDSTLKIQPAKLEDSAVYLCASSLDIPAGRYGYTFGSGTRLTVV.

The chain joins TRBV27 to TRBJ2-3; possible D gene TRBD1, 6 bases. CDR3 size: 14 residues. Trimming left V 5 bases short and J 0 bases short, with 9 bases between. Looked up from germline, CDR1 is MNHEY and CDR2 is SMNVEV (reference sequence). The CDR3 coding sequence is TGTGCCAGCAGTAACAGGGATAGCACAGATACGCAGTATTTT. Translating it yields CASSNRDSTDTQYF.

This sequence joins TRBV2 and TRBJ1-1; 7 bases agree with TRBD1. Germline V gives CDR1 SNHLY, CDR2 FYNNEI. Trimming took 7 bases from V and 1 from J; bases not matched to a gene: 9. There are 15 residues in the CDR3. For the CDR3, the DNA is TGTGCCAGCAAAAAGGAAGGGGGCGGGAACACTGAAGCTTTCTTT. It specifies CASKKEGGGNTEAFF.

The gene calls are TRBV7-2 and TRBJ2-3; TRBD2 agrees at 11 bases. CDR1 is SGHTA and CDR2 is FQGNSA in the germline V gene. This CDR3 comprises 15 residues. The trim removed 5 bases at V and 5 bases at J, leaving 6 bases unmatched. The CDR3 DNA follows: TGTGCCAGCAGCCGTAGCGGGAGGGCCGTAGATACGCAGTATTTT. Encoded protein: CASSRSGRAVDTQYF.

This chain joins TRBV25-1 and TRBJ2-2; D is possibly TRBD2 (5 bases). The germline V gene encodes CDR1 MGHDK and CDR2 SYGVNS. The CDR3 loop spans 17 amino acids. With 0 bases removed from V and 2 bases from J, the gap between germline ends came to 13 bases. CDR3 region: CASSEYEGRSNTGELFF. The CDR3 region has the DNA TGTGCCAGCAGTGAATATGAGGGTCGCTCAAACACCGGGGAGCTGTTTTTT.

The J gene is TRBJ1-1, the V gene TRBV28; TRBD1 agrees at 8 bases. With V trimmed by 6 bases and J by 11 bases, 17 bases remained unmatched. The CDR3 contains 15 residues. Germline CDR1 MDHEN, CDR2 SYDVKM. The CDR3 loop is CASRITGQDAFGAFF. CDR3 nucleotides: TGTGCCAGCAGAATAACGGGACAGGATGCCTTCGGTGCTTTCTTT.

The chain uses TRBV7-9 and TRBJ1-1, with 8 bases aligning to TRBD1. In germline, CDR1 is SEHNR, CDR2 FQNEAQ (reference sequence). J gave up 1 base and V 4 bases, and 2 bases lay outside the gene matches. The CDR3 consists of 14 residues. CDR3 loop: CASSSDRGNTEAFF. In DNA, the CDR3 is TGTGCCAGCAGCTCTGACAGGGGGAACACTGAAGCTTTCTTT.